Below, one T cell receptor beta chain is given with its context. The record originates from a study of control samples from healthy donors and cancer patients. Sequencing was performed with immunoSEQ multiplex PCR; in TCRdb, only in-frame clones are kept and a portion is missing. The top ten clones hold about an eighth of a sample with 120,000 or so clones, around nine tenths of them seen once. The clonotype comes from a man aged 25-45 years in good health. The specimen sequenced was blood.

The CDR3 sequence is CASSLSGGSTSLTEAFF. In DNA form, the CDR3 reads TGTGCCAGCAGCTTGTCCGGCGGCAGTACGAGTCTCACTGAAGCTTTCTTT. The genes are TRBV5-8 and TRBJ1-1; no clear D gene. V was cut by 1 base and J by 4 bases, with 20 bases left in between. Germline V lookup: CDR1 SGHTS, CDR2 YDEGEE. The CDR3 is made up of 17 amino acids.